This TCR beta chain is from a study of cytomegalovirus exposure and HLA in healthy donors. Study conclusions and caveats: Per published reports, the classifier diagnosed cytomegalovirus status with high specificity and sensitivity.

A multiplex PCR was run with 60 Vbeta primers and 13 Jbeta primers. Clones were sequenced by immunoSEQ multiplex PCR, and TCRdb holds only the in-frame ones, with some missing. The sample table includes more than 40,000 clones. Per the germline V gene, CDR1 is LGHNA and CDR2 is YSLEER. The germline V and J ends were trimmed by 1 base and 2 bases, with 16 bases remaining between them. The CDR3 has 17 residues. In regard to this clone: The antigen remains unidentified.

The receptor was isolated from a female donor in good health and CMV-seronegative. The sequencing input was PBMCs. The chain links TRBV4-3 to TRBJ2-3, with D perhaps TRBD1 (6 bases). CDR3 sequence (DNA): TGCGCCAGCAGCCAAGGACGGACAGCGCTTACCACAGATACGCAGTATTTT. It translates to CASSQGRTALTTDTQYF.